This paragraph covers one TCR beta chain sequence. What it recognizes is unknown. TCRdb called the reads again in MiXCR, with one record for every CDR3 protein. The data show around 200,000 distinct CDR3 sequences, with 35% to 40% seen just once and approximately 60% held by the top ten. The data belong to a study of T cell repertoires in cytomegalovirus infection. Study-level points and caveats: Dominant in the ex vivo response were TCR beta clonotypes restricted by HLA-C and specific for CMV.

The V gene lost 5 bases and the J gene lost 0 bases, with 20 bases spanning the gap. Germline loops: CDR1 MNHNS, CDR2 SASEGT. The CDR3 is made up of 19 amino acids. This chain connects TRBV6-1 to TRBJ1-6, with D tentatively TRBD1 (5 bases). The sequences come from CD8+ T cells from cultured PBMCs, collected from culture after CMV antigen stimulation. This receptor was taken from a human donor in good health (CMV status not recorded). Some clones in this sample may be carry-over from other donors' samples. CDR3 sequence reads: CASSYPQGYTSSYNSPLHF. In DNA, the CDR3 is TGTGCCAGCAGTTACCCGCAGGGCTACACGAGCTCCTATAATTCACCCCTCCACTTT.